Following are 18 T cell receptor beta chains from one sample sequenced in a study of cytomegalovirus exposure and HLA in healthy donors. Primers for the PCR totalled 60 Vbeta and 13 Jbeta. Profiling relied on immunoSEQ multiplex PCR, and the TCRdb table lists in-frame clones only, not all of them. The table records fewer than 150,000 clones, around 85% of them present only once. Material for sequencing was PBMCs. The source of these receptors is a female donor in good health and CMV-seronegative.

This clone was observed once. The gene calls are TRBV2 and TRBJ2-1; D may be TRBD2 (6 bases). This CDR3 has 17 amino acids. Germline values: CDR1 SNHLY, CDR2 FYNNEI. The ends were cut back, 8 bases at V and 0 bases at J, with 20 bases in the middle. In nucleotides, the CDR3 is TGTGCCAGCTATCCACTAGCAAACTCACCCTCCTACAATGAGCAGTTCTTC. Residues: CASYPLANSPSYNEQFF.

V and J are TRBV27 and TRBJ1-1; D unclear. Trimming took 3 bases from V and 3 from J, leaving 11 bases between them. Germline CDR1 and CDR2: MNHEY and SMNVEV (reference sequence). The CDR3 consists of 14 residues. CDR3 loop: CASSFEVGDTEAFF. DNA for the CDR3: TGTGCCAGCAGTTTTGAGGTTGGAGACACTGAAGCTTTCTTT.

The rearrangement uses TRBV28 and TRBJ2-1; a weak D match, TRBD1 (5 bases). The CDR3 length is 16 residues. Germline V gives CDR1 MDHEN, CDR2 SYDVKM. The V end lost 5 bases, the J end lost 3 bases, and 17 bases lay between the germline ends. CDR3 in amino acids: CASSTATAGNYNEQFF. CDR3 in DNA: TGTGCCAGCAGTACAGCAACCGCAGGGAACTACAATGAGCAGTTCTTC.

The chain joins TRBV11-2 to TRBJ2-5; 12 nucleotides align to TRBD2. The CDR3 is 14 residues long. With 4 bases clipped from V and 5 bases from J, the junction kept 2 bases outside the gene matches. Germline values: CDR1 SGHAT, CDR2 FQNNGV. The CDR3 DNA is TGTGCCAGCAGCTCGACTAGCGGGAGTGAGACCCAGTACTTC. It encodes CASSSTSGSETQYF.

The J gene is TRBJ2-1, the V gene TRBV7-6, with D possibly matching TRBD2 (5 bases). Germline V gene sequence: CDR1 SGHVS, CDR2 FNYEAQ. This CDR3 spans 16 amino acids. Trimming cost V 5 bases and J 4 bases, with 18 bases left between them. The CDR3 is CASSPRTSAHYNEQFF. In DNA form, the CDR3 reads TGTGCCAGCAGCCCTCGGACTTCCGCACATTACAATGAGCAGTTCTTC.

The V and J genes are TRBV29-1 and TRBJ1-2; the D is unclear. The ends were cut back, 7 bases at V and 0 bases at J, with 21 bases in the middle. This CDR3 contains 16 residues. The germline V gene encodes CDR1 SQVTM and CDR2 ANQGSEA. The CDR3 nucleotides are TGCAGCGCCACGCCATACTCTAGTGCGCCTAACTATGGCTACACCTTC. Residues: CSATPYSSAPNYGYTF.

V gene TRBV4-1 combines with J gene TRBJ2-1; TRBD2 matches at 8 bases. This CDR3 has 17 amino acids. The V gene end was trimmed by 3 bases and the J gene end by 4 bases; junction bases not matched to a gene: 11. Germline V CDR1 and CDR2: MGHRA, YSYEKL. The CDR3 here is CASSQSPGLGVYNEQFF. Here the CDR3 DNA reads TGCGCCAGCAGCCAGTCACCGGGACTAGGAGTTTACAATGAGCAGTTCTTC.

This clone was detected only once. The gene calls are TRBV6-6 and TRBJ2-7, with 13 bases identical to TRBD2. The CDR3 is 15 residues long. Germline V gene lookup returns CDR1 MNHNY and CDR2 SVGAGI (reference sequence). The trim removed 7 bases at V and 1 base at J, leaving 4 bases unmatched. The CDR3 region has the DNA TGTGCCAGCAAGGGGACTAGCGGGGTATCCTACGAGCAGTACTTC. Amino acid sequence: CASKGTSGVSYEQYF.

This chain uses TRBV29-1 with TRBJ2-1; 15 positions agree with TRBD2. Germline values: CDR1 SQVTM, CDR2 ANQGSEA. CDR3 length: 18 residues. The V segment lost 2 bases and the J segment 0 bases; nucleotides outside the gene matches: 5. In nucleotides, the CDR3 is TGCAGCGTTGAAACTGGGACTAGCGGGAGGCGCTCCTACAATGAGCAGTTCTTC. Translating it yields CSVETGTSGRRSYNEQFF.

The rearrangement uses TRBV6-5 and TRBJ1-1, with D possibly being TRBD1 (6 bases). The germline gives CDR1 MNHEY, CDR2 SVGAGI. Deletions cut 7 bases from V and 5 bases from J, with 11 bases between. The CDR3 is made up of 12 amino acids. The CDR3 here is CASNGRGTEAFF. The CDR3 bases are TGTGCCAGCAACGGGAGGGGGACTGAAGCTTTCTTT.

The CDR3 sequence: CASSLAVSPRETQYF. Here the CDR3 DNA reads TGTGCCAGCAGCTTAGCAGTCTCCCCGCGGGAGACCCAGTACTTC. The chain has TRBV11-1 and TRBJ2-5; D unresolved. V dropped 0 bases and J dropped 5 bases, with 13 bases sitting between them. The CDR3 contains 15 residues. CDR1 SGHAT and CDR2 FQDESV come from the germline V gene (reference sequence).

The chain combines TRBV6-4 with TRBJ2-7; weak D call: TRBD2 (6 bases). V lost 6 bases and J lost 2, with 20 bases in between. The CDR3 is 16 amino acids. The germline CDR1 and CDR2 sequences are MRHNA and SNTAGT. The CDR3 DNA is TGTGCCAGCAGATACCTACTAGGAGGGCGTCCCTACGAGCAGTACTTC. Its protein product is CASRYLLGGRPYEQYF.

CDR3 region: CASSPAGTGEDRQYF. The CDR3 DNA is TGTGCCAGCAGTCCGGCCGGGACAGGGGAAGATCGGCAGTACTTC. The J gene is TRBJ2-7, the V gene TRBV28; 10 bases agree with TRBD1. J lost 9 bases, V lost 5 bases, and 13 bases had no gene match. Germline lookup yields CDR1 MDHEN and CDR2 SYDVKM. The CDR3 covers 15 residues.

This clone showed up just a few times. In the same sample, other DNA sequences code for this CDR3. The V call is TRBV7-3, the J call TRBJ2-2; TRBD2 agrees at 7 bases. This CDR3 spans 15 amino acids. The germline V gene encodes CDR1 SGHTA and CDR2 FQGTGA. The V and J ends lost 3 bases and 5 bases, in that order; junction bases with no gene match: 6. CDR3: CASSLSGIGTGELFF. The DNA of the CDR3 is TGTGCCAGCAGCTTGAGCGGGATTGGAACCGGGGAGCTGTTTTTT.

This clone appeared a single time. CDR3 coding DNA: TGTGCCAGCAGTTTACGCCAGGGGGCGAGCTTGAACACTGAAGCTTTCTTT. This codes for CASSLRQGASLNTEAFF. The chain carries TRBV28 and TRBJ1-1, with TRBD1 matching 8 bases. CDR3 size: 17 residues. The germline V gene has CDR1 MDHEN and CDR2 SYDVKM. With V trimmed by 2 bases and J by 0 bases, 8 bases remained unmatched.

This clone showed up just a few times. V is TRBV7-3 and J is TRBJ2-1, with TRBD1 matching over 8 bases. Germline CDR1 reads SGHTA; CDR2 reads FQGTGA. The CDR3 loop spans 15 amino acids. V gave up 3 bases and J gave up 6 bases; unmatched junction bases: 7. For the CDR3, the DNA is TGTGCCAGCAGCTTTCGACAGGGGACGGGCAATGAGCAGTTCTTC. It specifies CASSFRQGTGNEQFF.

This chain connects TRBV29-1 to TRBJ2-7, with 10 bases that match TRBD1. This CDR3 contains 14 residues. Trimming took 7 bases from V and 4 from J; bases not matched to a gene: 10. From germline, CDR1 is SQVTM and CDR2 ANQGSEA. This CDR3 is CSANDRGRGYEQYV. CDR3 nucleotide sequence: TGCAGCGCTAACGACAGGGGGCGCGGGTACGAGCAGTACGTC.

The chain couples TRBV6-4 to TRBJ1-2; unclear D gene. The CDR3 is made up of 12 amino acids. Germline V gives CDR1 MRHNA, CDR2 SNTAGT. Trimming left V 1 base short and J 8 bases short, with 8 bases between. The CDR3 sequence is CASSDLRAGYTF. CDR3 sequence (DNA): TGTGCCAGCAGTGACTTGAGGGCCGGCTACACCTTC.